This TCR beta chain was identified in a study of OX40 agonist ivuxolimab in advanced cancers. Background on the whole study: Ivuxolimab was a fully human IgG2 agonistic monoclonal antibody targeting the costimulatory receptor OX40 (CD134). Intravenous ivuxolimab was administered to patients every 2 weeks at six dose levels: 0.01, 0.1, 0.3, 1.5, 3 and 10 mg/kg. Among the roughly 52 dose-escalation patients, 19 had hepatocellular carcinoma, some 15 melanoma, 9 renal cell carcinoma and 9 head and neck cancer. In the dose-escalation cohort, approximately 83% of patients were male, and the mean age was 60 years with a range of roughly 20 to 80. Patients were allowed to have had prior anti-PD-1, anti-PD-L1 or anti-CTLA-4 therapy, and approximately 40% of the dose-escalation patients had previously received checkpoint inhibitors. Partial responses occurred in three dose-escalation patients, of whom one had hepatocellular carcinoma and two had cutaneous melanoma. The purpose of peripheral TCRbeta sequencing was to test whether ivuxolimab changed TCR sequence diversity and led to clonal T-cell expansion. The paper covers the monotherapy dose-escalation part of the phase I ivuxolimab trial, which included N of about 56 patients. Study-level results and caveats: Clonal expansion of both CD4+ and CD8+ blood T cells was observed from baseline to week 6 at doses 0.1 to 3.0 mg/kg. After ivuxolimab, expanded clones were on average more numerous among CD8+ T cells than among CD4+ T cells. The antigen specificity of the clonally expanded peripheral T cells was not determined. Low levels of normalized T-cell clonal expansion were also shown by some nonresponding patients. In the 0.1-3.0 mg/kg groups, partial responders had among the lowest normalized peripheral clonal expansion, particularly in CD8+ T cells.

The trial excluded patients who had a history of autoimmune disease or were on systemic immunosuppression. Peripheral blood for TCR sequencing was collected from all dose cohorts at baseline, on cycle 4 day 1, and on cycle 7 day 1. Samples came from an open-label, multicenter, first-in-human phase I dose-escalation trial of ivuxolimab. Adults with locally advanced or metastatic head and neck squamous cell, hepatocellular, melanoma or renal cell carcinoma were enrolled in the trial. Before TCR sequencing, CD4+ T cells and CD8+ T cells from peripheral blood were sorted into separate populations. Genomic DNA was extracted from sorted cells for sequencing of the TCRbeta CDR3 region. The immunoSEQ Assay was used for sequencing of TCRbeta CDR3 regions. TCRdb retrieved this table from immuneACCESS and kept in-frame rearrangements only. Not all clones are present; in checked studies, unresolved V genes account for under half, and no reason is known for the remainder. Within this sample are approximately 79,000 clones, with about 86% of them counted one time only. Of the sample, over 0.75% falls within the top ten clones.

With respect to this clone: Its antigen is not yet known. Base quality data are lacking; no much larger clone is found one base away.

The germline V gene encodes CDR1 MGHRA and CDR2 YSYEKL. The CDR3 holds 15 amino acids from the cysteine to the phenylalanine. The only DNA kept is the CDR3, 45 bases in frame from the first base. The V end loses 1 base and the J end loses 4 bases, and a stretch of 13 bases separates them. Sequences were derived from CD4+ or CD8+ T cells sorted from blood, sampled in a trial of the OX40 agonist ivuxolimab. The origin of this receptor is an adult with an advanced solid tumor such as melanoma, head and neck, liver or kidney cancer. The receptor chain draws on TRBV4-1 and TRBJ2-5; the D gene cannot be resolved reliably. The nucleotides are TGCGCCAGCAGCCAAGCCGATGGGCTAACAGAGACCCAGTACTTC. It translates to CASSQADGLTETQYF.